A single sample is the source of the 15 T cell receptor beta chains below, sequenced in a study of blood T cell repertoires in COVID-19 (dated by TCRdb to about 2020). The protocol used for the library was the immunoSEQ multiplex PCR assay. TCRdb provides this immuneACCESS table in a form limited to in-frame rearrangements. Some clones are lacking; in checked studies, under half of them reflect an unresolved V gene, and why the rest are absent is not known. The sample has 210,000 or so clones on record, about 80% of them singletons. Around 2% of the sample lies in the top ten. Sequencing used PBMCs or T cells enriched from blood (not recorded which). The source of these receptors is a man between 60 and 70 years old who had recovered from COVID-19.

In regard to this clone: The sample holds other DNA sequences that translate to the same CDR3. V is TRBV5-6 and J is TRBJ1-2; tentative D call: TRBD1 (6 bases). The V end was cut by 0 bases, the J end by 3 bases, with 6 bases between. This CDR3 has 13 amino acids. Per the germline V gene, CDR1 is SGHDT and CDR2 is YYEEEE. The CDR3 reads CASSLDRDYGYTF. CDR3 DNA sequence: TGTGCCAGCAGCTTGGACAGGGACTATGGCTACACCTTC.

This clone was detected only once. Other nucleotide sequences in the sample specify the same CDR3. This chain joins TRBV12-3 or TRBV12-4 and TRBJ1-1, with D unclear. Between the trimmed V and J ends, which lost 5 bases and 1 base, there was a span of 8 bases. CDR3 size: 13 residues. CDR3 in amino acids: CASSPPRNTEAFF. Written as DNA, the CDR3 is TGTGCCAGCAGTCCTCCCAGGAACACTGAAGCTTTCTTT.

The V call is TRBV7-8, the J call TRBJ1-1, with D uncertain. This CDR3 has 13 residues. CDR1 and CDR2 (germline): SGHVS, FQNEAQ. The V end lost 7 bases, the J end lost 4 bases, and 13 bases lay between the germline ends. The CDR3 DNA reads TGTGCCAGCACGAGGGCTGTAGGCACTGAAGCTTTCTTT. Protein product: CASTRAVGTEAFF.

The V and J genes are TRBV5-5 and TRBJ1-5, with 8 bases lining up with TRBD1. With V trimmed by 3 bases and J by 5 bases, 4 bases remained unmatched. This CDR3 region has 14 residues. Germline CDR1 reads SGHKS; CDR2 reads YYEKEE (reference sequence). For the CDR3, the DNA is TGTGCCAGCAGCTATAAGGACAGGGATCAGCCCCAGCATTTT. Its protein is CASSYKDRDQPQHF.

The chain combines TRBV5-4 with TRBJ1-2; TRBD1 matches at 9 bases. The J segment lost 8 bases and the V segment lost 4 bases, leaving 9 bases of the junction unmatched. CDR3 length: 14 amino acids. Germline-derived CDR1 and CDR2 are SGHNT and YYREEE (reference sequence). CDR3 protein: CASSPDRGGEGYTF. The CDR3 DNA is TGTGCCAGCAGCCCGGACAGGGGAGGAGAAGGCTACACCTTC.

The chain carries TRBV4-1 and TRBJ2-3; tentative D call: TRBD1 (6 bases). Per germline, CDR1 MGHRA and CDR2 YSYEKL. V gave up 0 bases and J gave up 4 bases, with 17 bases separating them. This CDR3 comprises 17 residues. The CDR3 region is CASSQDFGAGVSDTQYF. The CDR3 nucleotides read TGCGCCAGCAGCCAAGATTTTGGGGCAGGGGTGTCAGATACGCAGTATTTT.

This sequence joins TRBV6-1 and TRBJ2-7; possibly TRBD1 for D (6 bases). This CDR3 region has 16 residues. V was shortened by 0 bases and J by 1 base, with 13 bases between the two germline ends. CDR1 is MNHNS, CDR2 SASEGT, per germline. The chain's CDR3 is CASSEALRGTSYEQYF. The CDR3 region has the DNA TGTGCCAGCAGTGAAGCGCTAAGGGGGACATCCTACGAGCAGTACTTC.

The chain links TRBV11-3 to TRBJ2-5; possible D gene TRBD2, 6 bases. Germline-derived CDR1 and CDR2 are SGHNT and YENEEA. Trimming took 5 bases from V and 4 from J, leaving 14 bases between them. This CDR3 is built from 14 residues. The CDR3 coding sequence is TGTGCCAGCAGCCCCACGACTAGTTCAGAGACCCAGTACTTC. This encodes CASSPTTSSETQYF.

The chain has TRBV2 and TRBJ1-2; no firm D call. The CDR3 loop spans 15 amino acids. The germline V gene has CDR1 SNHLY and CDR2 FYNNEI. The ends were cut back, 2 bases at V and 9 bases at J, with 19 bases in the middle. The CDR3 DNA reads as TGTGCCAGCAGTGAAAGCTCGAGGCCAGCCGACCGCTACACCTTC. This translates into CASSESSRPADRYTF.

The V gene is TRBV18, the J gene TRBJ1-1, with unresolved D. Germline CDR1 and CDR2: KGHSH and LQKENI. Trimming took 3 bases from V and 1 from J, leaving 12 bases between them. The CDR3 runs to 15 residues. CDR3 residues: CASSPQRVRNTEAFF. CDR3 DNA sequence: TGTGCCAGCTCACCGCAGAGGGTGAGGAACACTGAAGCTTTCTTT.

V gene TRBV11-2 combines with J gene TRBJ2-3, with 10 bases identical to TRBD2. J was trimmed by 5 bases and V by 0 bases; bases with no gene match: 8. Looked up from germline, CDR1 is SGHAT and CDR2 is FQNNGV. There are 17 residues in the CDR3. CDR3 amino acids: CASSLELAGIDVDTQYF. CDR3 nucleotides: TGTGCCAGCAGCTTAGAACTAGCGGGGATCGATGTAGATACGCAGTATTTT.

The chain carries TRBV19 and TRBJ2-7, with D possibly matching TRBD1 (6 bases). Germline CDR1 and CDR2: LNHDA and SQIVND (reference sequence). The V end was cut by 3 bases, the J end by 3 bases, with 12 bases between. The CDR3 totals 14 residues. In DNA form, the CDR3 reads TGTGCCAGTAGTATTTCCAGGGGATTCTACGAGCAGTACTTC. Encoded protein: CASSISRGFYEQYF.

DNA of the CDR3: TGTGCCAGCAGCTTGACAGATAATCAGCCCCAGCATTTT. It yields the protein CASSLTDNQPQHF. The chain links TRBV5-5 to TRBJ1-5; D is undetermined. Trimming cost V 1 base and J 4 bases, with 6 bases left between them. This CDR3 has 13 residues. The germline V gene has CDR1 SGHKS and CDR2 YYEKEE (reference sequence).

The chain combines TRBV18 with TRBJ2-6; 7 nucleotides match TRBD1. Unmatched junction bases numbered 9, after V lost 6 bases and J lost 1 base. This CDR3 contains 17 residues. Germline V CDR1 and CDR2: KGHSH, LQKENI. The CDR3 region is CASSPGTAFSGANVLTF. The CDR3 bases are TGTGCCAGCTCCCCCGGGACAGCCTTTTCTGGGGCCAACGTCCTGACTTTC.

The CDR3 protein is CASSYRGTGRVNTIYF. The CDR3, as DNA: TGTGCCAGCAGTTACCGCGGGACAGGGAGGGTAAACACCATATATTTT. This rearrangement joins TRBV6-5 to TRBJ1-3; 9 nucleotides agree with TRBD1. CDR1 and CDR2 (germline): MNHEY, SVGAGI. The V segment lost 2 bases and the J segment 6 bases; nucleotides outside the gene matches: 8. CDR3 length: 16 amino acids.